This entry is about one T cell receptor beta chain. The table came from immunoSEQ multiplex PCR; TCRdb's copy has only in-frame clones and leaves some out. The table has approximately 160,000 clones, 80% to 90% seen once; the top ten hold less than 9%. The CDR3 length is 13 residues. Per germline, CDR1 KGHDR and CDR2 SFDVKD. V lost 10 bases and J lost 4; bases outside the gene matches: 6. The entry originates in a study of blood T cell repertoires in COVID-19. The clonotype comes from a man aged 40-49 years who had recovered from COVID-19. The source material was peripheral blood. The chain has TRBV24-1 and TRBJ2-1; TRBD2 aligns across 7 bases. The CDR3 coding sequence is TGTGCCACGTCGCGAGCGGGGTACAATGAGCAGTTCTTC. Protein: CATSRAGYNEQFF.